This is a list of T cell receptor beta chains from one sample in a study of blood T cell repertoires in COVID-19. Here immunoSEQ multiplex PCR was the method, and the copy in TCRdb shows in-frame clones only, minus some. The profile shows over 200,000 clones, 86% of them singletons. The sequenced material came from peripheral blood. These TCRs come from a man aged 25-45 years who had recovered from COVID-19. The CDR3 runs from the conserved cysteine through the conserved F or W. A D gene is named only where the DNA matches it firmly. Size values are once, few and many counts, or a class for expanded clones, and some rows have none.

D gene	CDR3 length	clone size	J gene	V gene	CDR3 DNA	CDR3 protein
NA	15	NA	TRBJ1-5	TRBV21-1	TGTGCCAGCAGCAATGATGGGGCAAATAATCAGCCCCAGCATTTT	CASSNDGANNQPQHF
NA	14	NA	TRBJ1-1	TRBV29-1	TGCAGCGTTGGGACACCGAGGGGGAAAACTGAAGCTTTCTTT	CSVGTPRGKTEAFF
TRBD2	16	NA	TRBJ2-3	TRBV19	TGTGCCAGTAGTAACCTAGCGGGGGGGGTGTCAGATACGCAGTATTTT	CASSNLAGGVSDTQYF
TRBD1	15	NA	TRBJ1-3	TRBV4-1	TGCGCCAGCAGCCAACACAGGGGCTCTGGAAACACCATATATTTT	CASSQHRGSGNTIYF
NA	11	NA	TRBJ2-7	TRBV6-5	TGTGCCAGCACCAAAGGGGACGAGCAGTACTTC	CASTKGDEQYF
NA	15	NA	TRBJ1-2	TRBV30	TGTGCCTGGACCCCCCCAACTTATATAGACTATGGCTACACCTTC	CAWTPPTYIDYGYTF
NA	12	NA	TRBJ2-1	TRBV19	TGTGCCAGTAGTATACAAGGAGTTGAGCAGTTCTTC	CASSIQGVEQFF
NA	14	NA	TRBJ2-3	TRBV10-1	TGCGCCAGCAGTGACGAGGGGGGGAAAGATACGCAGTATTTT	CASSDEGGKDTQYF
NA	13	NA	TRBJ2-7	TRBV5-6	TGTGCCAGCAGACCAGGCCCAAACTACGAGCAGTACTTC	CASRPGPNYEQYF
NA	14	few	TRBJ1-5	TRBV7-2	TGTGCCAGCAGCTTAAGGGGGGGAGAACAGCCCCAGCATTTT	CASSLRGGEQPQHF
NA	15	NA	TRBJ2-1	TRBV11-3	TGTGCCAGCAGCTTAGCGGACAAACCCTACAATGAGCAGTTCTTC	CASSLADKPYNEQFF
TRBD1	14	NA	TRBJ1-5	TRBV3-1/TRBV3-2	TGTGCCAGCAGCCAAGGCAGGGGGCTACAGCCCCAGCATTTT	CASSQGRGLQPQHF
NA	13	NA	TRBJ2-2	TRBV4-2	TGTGCCAGCAGCCAAGACTCCGTCGGGGAGCTGTTTTTT	CASSQDSVGELFF
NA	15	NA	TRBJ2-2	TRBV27	TGTGCCAGCGGCAGGGGCCCTCACAACACCGGGGAGCTGTTTTTT	CASGRGPHNTGELFF
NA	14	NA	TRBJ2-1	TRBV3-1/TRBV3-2	TGTGCCAGCAGCCAAAACCTAGGGGGTAATGAGCAGTTCTTC	CASSQNLGGNEQFF
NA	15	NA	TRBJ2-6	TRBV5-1	TGCGCCAGCAGCTATCGGACAGTGGGGGCCAACGTCCTGACTTTC	CASSYRTVGANVLTF
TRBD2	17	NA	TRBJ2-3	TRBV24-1	TGTGCCACCAGTGATTGGGGACTAGCGGGGGGGCGCGATACGCAGTATTTT	CATSDWGLAGGRDTQYF
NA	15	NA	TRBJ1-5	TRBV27	TGTGCCAGCAGAGTCCTGGCATATAGCAATCAGCCCCAGCATTTT	CASRVLAYSNQPQHF
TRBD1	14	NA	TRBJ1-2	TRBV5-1	TGCGCCAGCAGCCAAGGACAGGGAAATCGAGGCTACACCTTC	CASSQGQGNRGYTF
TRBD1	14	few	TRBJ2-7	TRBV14	TGTGCCAGCAGCCGGGGACAGGTCCCCTACGAGCAGTACTTC	CASSRGQVPYEQYF
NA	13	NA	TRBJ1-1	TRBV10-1	TGCGCCAGCAGCTACTCCTTGAACACTGAAGCTTTCTTT	CASSYSLNTEAFF
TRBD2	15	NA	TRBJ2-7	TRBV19	TGTGCCAGTAGTCCAGGCGGGACTTCTAGCGGGGAGCAGTACTTC	CASSPGGTSSGEQYF
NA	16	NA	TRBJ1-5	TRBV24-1	TGTGCCACCAGTGATCCTCGGGGGGGCAGCAATCAGCCCCAGCATTTT	CATSDPRGGSNQPQHF
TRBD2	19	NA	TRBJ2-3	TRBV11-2	TGTGCCAGCAGCTTTTTTAGGGGACTAGCGGGGGTCGCCACAGATACGCAGTATTTT	CASSFFRGLAGVATDTQYF
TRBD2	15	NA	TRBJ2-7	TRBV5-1	TGCGCCAGCAGCTTCGCTGGGACTATAGGCTACGAGCAGTACTTC	CASSFAGTIGYEQYF
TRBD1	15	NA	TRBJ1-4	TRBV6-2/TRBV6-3	TGTGCCAGCAGCCGCGGGACAGCAACTAATGAAAAACTGTTTTTT	CASSRGTATNEKLFF
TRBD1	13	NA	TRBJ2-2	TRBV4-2	TGTGCCAGCAGCCCCAGGGGGCACGGGGAGCTGTTTTTT	CASSPRGHGELFF
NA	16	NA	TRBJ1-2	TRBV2	TGTGCCAGCATTTTTAGAACAGGTCCGCAAAAAATTGGCTACACCTTC	CASIFRTGPQKIGYTF
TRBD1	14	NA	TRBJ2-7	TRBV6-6	TGTGCCAGCAGTGTATACAGGGGGCGGAACGAGCAGTACTTC	CASSVYRGRNEQYF
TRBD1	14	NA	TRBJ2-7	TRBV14	TGTGCCAGCAGCCCCGGGACAGCTGCTCTCGAGCAGTACTTC	CASSPGTAALEQYF
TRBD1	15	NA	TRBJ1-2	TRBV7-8	TGTGCCAGCAGCATAGGACAGGGGGCGAGCTATGGCTACACCTTC	CASSIGQGASYGYTF
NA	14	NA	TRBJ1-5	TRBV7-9	TGTGCCAGCAGCCCTTCAGGGAGCAATCAGCCCCAGCATTTT	CASSPSGSNQPQHF
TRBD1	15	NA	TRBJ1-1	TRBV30	TGTGCCTGGGGAGTGACAGGGGTCGGGAACACTGAAGCTTTCTTT	CAWGVTGVGNTEAFF
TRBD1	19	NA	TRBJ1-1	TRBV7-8	TGTGCCAGCAGGCAGGGGGCCCGGGACAGGGGAAGTTCGAGAACTGAAGCTTTCTTT	CASRQGARDRGSSRTEAFF
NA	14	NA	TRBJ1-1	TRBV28	TGTGCCAGCAGTCAGACAGGCCCACTGGTGGAAGCTTTCTTT	CASSQTGPLVEAFF
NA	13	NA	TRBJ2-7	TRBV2	TGTGCCAGCAGTCCCCACAGGAGCTACGAGCAGTACTTC	CASSPHRSYEQYF
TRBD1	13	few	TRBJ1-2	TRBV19	TGTGCCAGTAGTAACAGGGGGCCGTATGGCTACACCTTC	CASSNRGPYGYTF
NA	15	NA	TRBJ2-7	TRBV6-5	TGTGCCAGCAGTTACTCGGGGCGGGGAGCCTACGAGCAGTACTTC	CASSYSGRGAYEQYF
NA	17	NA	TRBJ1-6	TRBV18	TGTGCCAGCTCACCCCCATCCCCGAGCTCCTATAATTCACCCCTCCACTTT	CASSPPSPSSYNSPLHF
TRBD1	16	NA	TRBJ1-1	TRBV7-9	TGTGCCAGCAGCCCTAACCGGGACAGGGTGTTCCTAGGAGCTTTCTTT	CASSPNRDRVFLGAFF
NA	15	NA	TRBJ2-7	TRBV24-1	TGTGCCACCAGTGGCCTACAGGGAGGGAGCTACGAGCAGTACTTC	CATSGLQGGSYEQYF
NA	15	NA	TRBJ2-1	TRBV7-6	TGTGCCAGCAGCCAGGACGGGAGCTCCTACAATGAGCAGTTCTTC	CASSQDGSSYNEQFF
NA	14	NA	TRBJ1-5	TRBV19	TGTGCCAGTAGTATAACGACAGAAATGGGGCCCCAGCATTTT	CASSITTEMGPQHF
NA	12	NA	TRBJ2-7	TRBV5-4	TGTGCCAGCAGCTTTACACCATACGAGCAGTACTTC	CASSFTPYEQYF
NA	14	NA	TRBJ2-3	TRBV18	TGTGCCAGCTCACCCCCAGGGATGCCAGATACGCAGTATTTT	CASSPPGMPDTQYF
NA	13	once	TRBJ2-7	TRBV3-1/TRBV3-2	TGTGCCAGCAGCCAAGACCCCTTCGGGGAGCAGTACTTC	CASSQDPFGEQYF
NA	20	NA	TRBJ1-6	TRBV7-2	TGTGCCAGCAGCTTAGCGAGTCCGATTATGGGGAGCTCCTATAATTCACCCCTCCACTTT	CASSLASPIMGSSYNSPLHF
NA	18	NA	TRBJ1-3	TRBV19	TGTGCCAGTAGTATCTCAACCGGGGAGATAAGCTCTGGAAACACCATATATTTT	CASSISTGEISSGNTIYF
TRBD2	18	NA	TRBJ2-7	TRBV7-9	TGTGCCAGCAGCTCTCCTCCGGGACTAGCGGGGGCCTCCTACGAGCAGTACTTC	CASSSPPGLAGASYEQYF
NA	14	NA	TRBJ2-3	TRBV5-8	TGTGCCAGCTCGAAAGAAAGGGGGAGAGATACGCAGTATTTT	CASSKERGRDTQYF
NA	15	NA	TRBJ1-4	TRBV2	TGTGCCAGCAGTCCTACGGTGGGGGCGGGTGGAAAACTGTTTTTT	CASSPTVGAGGKLFF
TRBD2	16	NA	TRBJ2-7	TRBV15	TGTGCCACCAGCTCAGATCGGGGGGGGGCCCTCGGCGAGCAGTACTTC	CATSSDRGGALGEQYF
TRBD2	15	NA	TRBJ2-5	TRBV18	TGTGCCAGCTCACCTAATAGCGGGCCTCGGGAGACCCAGTACTTC	CASSPNSGPRETQYF
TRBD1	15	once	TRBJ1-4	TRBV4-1	TGCGCCAGCAGCCAAGTAGGGCAGGGGGATGAAAAACTGTTTTTT	CASSQVGQGDEKLFF
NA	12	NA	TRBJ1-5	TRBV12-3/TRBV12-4	TGTGCCCAGGGGAGAACCAATCAGCCCCAGCATTTT	CAQGRTNQPQHF
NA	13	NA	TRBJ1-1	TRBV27	TGTGCCAGCAGTTTATGGACAGACACTGAAGCTTTCTTT	CASSLWTDTEAFF
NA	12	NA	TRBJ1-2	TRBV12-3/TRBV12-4	TGTGCCAGCAGCCTAGGGGGAGGGGGCTACACCTTC	CASSLGGGGYTF
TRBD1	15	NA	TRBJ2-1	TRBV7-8	TGTGCCAGCAGCTTAAACACAGGGGGTGGCAATGAGCAGTTCTTC	CASSLNTGGGNEQFF